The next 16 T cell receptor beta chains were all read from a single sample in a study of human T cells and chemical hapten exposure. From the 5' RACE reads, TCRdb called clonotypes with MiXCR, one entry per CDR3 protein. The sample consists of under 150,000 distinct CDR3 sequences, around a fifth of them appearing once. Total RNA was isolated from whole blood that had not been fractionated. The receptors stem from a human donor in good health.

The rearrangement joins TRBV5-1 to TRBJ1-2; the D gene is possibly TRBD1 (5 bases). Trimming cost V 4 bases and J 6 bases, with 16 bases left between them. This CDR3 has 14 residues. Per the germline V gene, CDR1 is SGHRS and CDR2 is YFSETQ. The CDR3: CASSHPGTVDGYTF. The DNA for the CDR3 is TGCGCCAGCAGCCACCCCGGGACTGTGGATGGCTACACCTTC.

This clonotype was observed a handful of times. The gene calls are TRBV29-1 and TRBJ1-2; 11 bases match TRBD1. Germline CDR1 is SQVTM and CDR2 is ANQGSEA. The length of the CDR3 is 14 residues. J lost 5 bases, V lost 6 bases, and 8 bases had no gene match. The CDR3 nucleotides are TGCAGCGTGGCATCCGGGACAGGGGGATATGGCTACACCTTC. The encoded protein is CSVASGTGGYGYTF. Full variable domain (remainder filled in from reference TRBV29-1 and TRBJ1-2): SAVISQKPSRDICQRGTSLTIQCQVDSQVTMMFWYRQQPGQSLTLIATANQGSEATYESGFVIDKFPISRPNLTFSTLTVSNMSPEDSSIYLCSVASGTGGYGYTFGSGTRLTVV.

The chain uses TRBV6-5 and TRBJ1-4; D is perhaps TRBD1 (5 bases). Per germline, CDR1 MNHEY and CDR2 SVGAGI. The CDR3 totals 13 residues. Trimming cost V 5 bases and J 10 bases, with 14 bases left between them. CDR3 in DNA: TGTGCCAGCAGTCAGGGCCCCGGCGGAAAACTGTTTTTT. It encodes CASSQGPGGKLFF.

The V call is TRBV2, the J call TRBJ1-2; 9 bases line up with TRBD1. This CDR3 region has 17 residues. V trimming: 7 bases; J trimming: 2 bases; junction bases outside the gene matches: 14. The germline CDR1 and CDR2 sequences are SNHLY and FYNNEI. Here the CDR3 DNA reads TGTGCCAGCAACCTAGGACAGGGGCGAGTGGGGAACTATGGCTACACCTTC. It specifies CASNLGQGRVGNYGYTF.

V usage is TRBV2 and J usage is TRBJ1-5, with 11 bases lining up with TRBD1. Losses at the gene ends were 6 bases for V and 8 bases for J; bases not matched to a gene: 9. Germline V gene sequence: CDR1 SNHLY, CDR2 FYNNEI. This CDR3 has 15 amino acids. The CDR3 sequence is CASRGQGDWTKPQHF. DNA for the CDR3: TGTGCCAGCAGGGGACAGGGGGATTGGACGAAGCCCCAGCATTTT. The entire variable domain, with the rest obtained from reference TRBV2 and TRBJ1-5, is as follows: EPEVTQTPSHQVTQMGQEVILRCVPISNHLYFYWYRQILGQKVEFLVSFYNNEISEKSEIFDDQFSVERPDGSNFTLKIRSTKLEDSAMYFCASRGQGDWTKPQHFGDGTRLSIL.

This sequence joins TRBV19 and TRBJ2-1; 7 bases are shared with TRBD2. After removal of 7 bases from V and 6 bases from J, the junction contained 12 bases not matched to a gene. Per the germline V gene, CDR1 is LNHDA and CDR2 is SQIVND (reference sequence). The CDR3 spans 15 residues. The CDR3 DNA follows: TGTGCCAGTACCACCTCGGGGGGAGGAGGCAATGAGCAGTTCTTC. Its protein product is CASTTSGGGGNEQFF.

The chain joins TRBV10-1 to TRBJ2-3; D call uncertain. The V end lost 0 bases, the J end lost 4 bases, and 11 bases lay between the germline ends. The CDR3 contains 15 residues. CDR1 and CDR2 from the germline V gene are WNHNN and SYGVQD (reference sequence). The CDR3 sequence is CASSESPSSPDTQYF. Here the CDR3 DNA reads TGCGCCAGCAGTGAGTCCCCCTCTTCACCAGATACGCAGTATTTT.

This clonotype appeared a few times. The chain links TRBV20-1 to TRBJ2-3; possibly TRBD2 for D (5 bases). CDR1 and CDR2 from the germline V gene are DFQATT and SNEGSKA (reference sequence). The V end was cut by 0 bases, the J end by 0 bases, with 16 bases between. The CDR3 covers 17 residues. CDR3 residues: CSAREPKAGISTDTQYF. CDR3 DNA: TGCAGTGCTAGAGAACCCAAGGCGGGCATTAGCACAGATACGCAGTATTTT.

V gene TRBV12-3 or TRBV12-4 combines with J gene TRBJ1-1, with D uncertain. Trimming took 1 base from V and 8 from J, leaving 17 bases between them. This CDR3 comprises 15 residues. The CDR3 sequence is CASSLDVTPDTEAFF. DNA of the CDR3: TGTGCCAGCAGTTTAGATGTGACCCCAGATACGGAAGCTTTCTTT.

The DNA of the CDR3 is TGTGCCACCAGCAGAGATTTTCAGGTCCAAGAGACCCAGTACTTC. It encodes CATSRDFQVQETQYF. V is TRBV15 and J is TRBJ2-5; D gene uncertain. CDR3 length: 15 amino acids. Germline loops: CDR1 LNHNV, CDR2 YYDKDF (reference sequence). Deletions cut 0 bases from V and 1 base from J, with 9 bases between.

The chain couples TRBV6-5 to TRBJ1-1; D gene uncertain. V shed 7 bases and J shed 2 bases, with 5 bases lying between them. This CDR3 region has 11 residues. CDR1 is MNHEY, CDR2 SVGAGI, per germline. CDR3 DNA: TGTGCCAGCAAAGAAAACACTGAAGCTTTCTTT. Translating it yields CASKENTEAFF.

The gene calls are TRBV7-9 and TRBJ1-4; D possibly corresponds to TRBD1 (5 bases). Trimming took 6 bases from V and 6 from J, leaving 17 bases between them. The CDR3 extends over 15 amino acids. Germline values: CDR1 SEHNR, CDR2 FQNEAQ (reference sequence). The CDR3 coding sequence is TGTGCCAGCAGTCTGGGGCAGAGTGCCTATGAAAAACTGTTTTTT. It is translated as CASSLGQSAYEKLFF.

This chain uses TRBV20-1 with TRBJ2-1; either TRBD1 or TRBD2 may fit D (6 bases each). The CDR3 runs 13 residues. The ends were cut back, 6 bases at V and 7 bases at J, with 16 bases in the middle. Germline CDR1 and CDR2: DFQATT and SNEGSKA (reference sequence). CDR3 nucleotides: TGCAGTGCGCCGAGGGGGAGGAGGAATGAGCAGTTCTTC. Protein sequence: CSAPRGRRNEQFF.

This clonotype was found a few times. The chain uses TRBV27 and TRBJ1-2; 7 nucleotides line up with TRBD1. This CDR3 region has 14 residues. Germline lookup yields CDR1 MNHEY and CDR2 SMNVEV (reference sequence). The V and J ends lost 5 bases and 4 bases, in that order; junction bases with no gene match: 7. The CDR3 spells CASSPGQEFYGYTF. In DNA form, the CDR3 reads TGTGCCAGCAGTCCCGGACAGGAGTTCTATGGCTACACCTTC.

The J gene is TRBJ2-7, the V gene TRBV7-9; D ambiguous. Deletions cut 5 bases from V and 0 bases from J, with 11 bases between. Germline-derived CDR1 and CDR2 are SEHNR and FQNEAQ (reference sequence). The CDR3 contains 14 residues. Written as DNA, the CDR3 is TGTGCCAGCAGCCCTGGCGTGCCCTCCTACGAGCAGTACTTC. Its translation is CASSPGVPSYEQYF.

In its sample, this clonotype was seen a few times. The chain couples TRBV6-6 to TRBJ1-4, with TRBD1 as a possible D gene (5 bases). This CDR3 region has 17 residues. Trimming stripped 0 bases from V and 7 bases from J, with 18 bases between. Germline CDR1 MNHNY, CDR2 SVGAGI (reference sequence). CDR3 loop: CASSYSAPGRGVEKLFF. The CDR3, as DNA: TGTGCCAGCAGTTACTCTGCCCCAGGGAGGGGCGTTGAAAAACTGTTTTTT.